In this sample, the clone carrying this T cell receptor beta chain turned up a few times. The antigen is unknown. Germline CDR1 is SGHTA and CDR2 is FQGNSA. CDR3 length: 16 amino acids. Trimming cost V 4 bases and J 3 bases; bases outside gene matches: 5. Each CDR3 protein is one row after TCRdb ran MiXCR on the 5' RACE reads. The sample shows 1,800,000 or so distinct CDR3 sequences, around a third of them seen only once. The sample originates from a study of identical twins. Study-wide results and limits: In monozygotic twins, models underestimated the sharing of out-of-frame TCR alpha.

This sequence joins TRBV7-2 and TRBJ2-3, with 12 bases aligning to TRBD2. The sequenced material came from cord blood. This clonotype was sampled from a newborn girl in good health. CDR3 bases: TGTGCCAGCAGCTCTGGCGGGACTAGCGGGACAGATACGCAGTATTTT. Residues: CASSSGGTSGTDTQYF.